Below are 20 T cell receptor beta chains sequenced from a single sample in a study of CD8+CD57+ T cells in acquired aplastic anemia. According to the study, genomic DNA was the template for TCR beta VDJ and CDR3 profiling. TCRdb used MiXCR to reprocess the reads, holding one entry per CDR3 protein. The top ten hold roughly 1.1% of the sample, which has about 220,000 distinct CDR3 sequences, approximately 35% seen once. Sequenced sample: sorted CD4+, CD8+, or CD8+CD57+ T cells (not recorded which) from PBMCs. The receptors were sampled from a human donor in good health, serving as a control.

The chain uses TRBV7-2 and TRBJ2-1; TRBD1 matches at 7 bases. CDR1 is SGHTA, CDR2 FQGNSA, per germline. This CDR3 region has 16 residues. The V and J ends lost 4 bases and 4 bases, in that order; junction bases with no gene match: 10. CDR3 coding DNA: TGTGCCAGCAGCTCGTACAGGGGTCGGGATTACAATGAGCAGTTCTTC. This codes for CASSSYRGRDYNEQFF. Drawing the rest from reference TRBV7-2 and TRBJ2-1, the complete variable domain is GAGVSQSPSNKVTEKGKDVELRCDPISGHTALYWYRQSLGQGLEFLIYFQGNSAPDKSGLPSDRFSAERTGGSVSTLTIQRTQQEDSAVYLCASSSYRGRDYNEQFFGPGTRLTVL.

This clonotype was recorded only once. Germline is not matched at one junction end, which may reflect a read error. The chain links TRBV3-1 to TRBJ2-1; D tentatively fits TRBD1 or TRBD2 (7 bases each). Germline V gene sequence: CDR1 LGHDT, CDR2 YNNKEL (reference sequence). This CDR3 region has 13 residues. The CDR3 region is CASSQEAGGAPVF. The CDR3 region has the DNA TGTGCCAGCAGCCAAGAAGCAGGGGGGGCCCCCGTCTTC.

Of note for this clonotype: Being one base from a much bigger clone, this may be a read error. V and J are TRBV11-1 and TRBJ1-1, with TRBD1 matching over 7 bases. In germline, CDR1 is SGHAT, CDR2 FQDESV (reference sequence). This CDR3 comprises 15 residues. The CDR3 DNA reads TGTGCCAGCAGCAGTCTGACAGGGAAGGCCCCTGAAGCTCTCTTT. Translated, it gives CASSSLTGKAPEALF. Variable domain in full (rest from reference TRBV11-1 and TRBJ1-1): EAEVAQSPRYKITEKSQAVAFWCDPISGHATLYWYRQILGQGPELLVQFQDESVVDDSQLPKDRFSAERLKGVDSTLKIQPAELGDSAMYLCASSSLTGKAPEALFGQGTRLTVV.

With respect to this clonotype: A much larger clonotype is one base distant, so this may be a read error. This sequence joins TRBV20-1 and TRBJ1-1; 8 bases fit TRBD1. Per germline, CDR1 DFQATT and CDR2 SNEGSKA (reference sequence). This CDR3 spans 16 amino acids. J lost 10 bases, V lost 4 bases, and 20 bases had no gene match. CDR3 in DNA: TGCAGTGCTAATAGCCGAGGGGCGACAGGGGCCGCAGGAGCTTTCTTT. This sequence encodes CSANSRGATGAAGAFF.

The rearrangement uses TRBV12-3 or TRBV12-4 and TRBJ2-1; no firm D call. The length of the CDR3 is 18 residues. Trimming shortened V by 4 bases and J by 3 bases, and 22 bases separated the two germline ends. The CDR3 loop is CASSSYRRTAINYNEQFF. The CDR3 DNA reads as TGTGCCAGCAGTTCATATAGACGGACCGCGATTAACTACAATGAGCAGTTCTTC.

This clonotype has ten or more counts. The rearrangement links TRBV7-9 to TRBJ1-2; no firm D call. CDR1 and CDR2 (germline): SEHNR, FQNEAQ (reference sequence). The V and J ends lost 5 bases and 8 bases respectively, with 27 bases between them. The CDR3 is 17 residues long. CDR3 bases: TGTGCCAGCAGCAGAGACGTTACGCGGGTCACGAGCGGCGGCTACACCTTC. Its protein product is CASSRDVTRVTSGGYTF.

This clonotype has ten or more counts. V gene TRBV2 combines with J gene TRBJ2-1; D is possibly TRBD1 (5 bases). V gave up 2 bases and J gave up 5 bases, with 10 bases separating them. This CDR3 is 14 amino acids long. CDR1 and CDR2 (germline): SNHLY, FYNNEI. CDR3 bases: TGTGCCAGCAGTGAAAGTAGCAGGGACAATGAGCAGTTCTTC. Translating it yields CASSESSRDNEQFF.

The CDR3 nucleotides are TGTGCCAGCAGCTCGGGGTGGGGTGAAAAACTGTTTTTT. Encoded protein: CASSSGWGEKLFF. The chain couples TRBV11-2 to TRBJ1-4; D is ambiguous. Germline-derived CDR1 and CDR2 are SGHAT and FQNNGV. Trimming cost V 4 bases and J 7 bases, with 10 bases left between them. The CDR3 spans 13 residues.

The rearrangement links TRBV19 to TRBJ1-4; the D is unclear. The CDR3 consists of 11 residues. Trimming removed 4 bases from V and 10 bases from J, with 7 bases in between. Germline lookup yields CDR1 LNHDA and CDR2 SQIVND (reference sequence). The CDR3 is CASSRGGKLFF. CDR3 DNA sequence: TGTGCCAGTAGTAGGGGAGGAAAACTGTTTTTT.

With respect to this clonotype: Since a much larger clone is just one base distant, this may be a read error. The chain carries TRBV20-1 and TRBJ1-4; TRBD1 aligns across 8 bases. There are 15 residues in the CDR3. The germline CDR1 and CDR2 sequences are DFQATT and SNEGSKA (reference sequence). CDR3 residues: CGARDRTGSNEKLFF. In nucleotides, the CDR3 is TGCGGTGCTAGAGACCGGACAGGGTCGAATGAAAAACTGTTTTTT.

This chain connects TRBV12-3 or TRBV12-4 to TRBJ2-2; D is possibly TRBD1 (5 bases). CDR3 length: 15 residues. V lost 9 bases and J 6 bases, leaving 20 bases between the germline ends. CDR3 in amino acids: CASRLTGITAGELFF. The CDR3 bases are TGTGCCAGTAGATTAACAGGAATCACCGCCGGGGAGCTGTTTTTT.

CDR3: CASRRDRDLEQYF. The CDR3 nucleotides read TGTGCCAGCAGGAGAGACAGGGACTTGGAGCAGTACTTC. The chain joins TRBV7-2 to TRBJ2-7; possible D gene TRBD1, 7 bases. The CDR3 spans 13 residues. Germline CDR1 reads SGHTA; CDR2 reads FQGNSA. Trimming pared 6 bases from V and 7 bases from J, leaving 16 bases between.

The gene calls are TRBV19 and TRBJ2-7, with unresolved D. This CDR3 has 12 amino acids. V dropped 6 bases and J dropped 2 bases, with 8 bases sitting between them. Per the germline V gene, CDR1 is LNHDA and CDR2 is SQIVND (reference sequence). The CDR3 sequence is CASSTVPYEQYF. The CDR3 DNA follows: TGTGCCAGTAGCACAGTCCCCTACGAGCAGTACTTC.

The gene calls are TRBV29-1 and TRBJ1-2; D remains unclear. Per the germline V gene, CDR1 is SQVTM and CDR2 is ANQGSEA. The CDR3 contains 11 residues. Trimming removed 8 bases at V and 6 bases at J, with 13 bases between. CDR3 in DNA: TGCAGCTCCACTGCGAGGAATGGCTACACCTTC. Translated, it gives CSSTARNGYTF.

This clonotype has a count of ten or more. This chain links TRBV20-1 with TRBJ1-4, with D unclear. The CDR3 covers 14 residues. V lost 6 bases, J lost 3 bases, and 14 bases lay in between. CDR1 and CDR2 from the germline V gene are DFQATT and SNEGSKA (reference sequence). The CDR3 DNA follows: TGCAGTGCGGAGGCGCACCCCGCTAATGAAAAACTGTTTTTT. Translating gives CSAEAHPANEKLFF.

The rearrangement uses TRBV5-6 and TRBJ1-2; D might be TRBD1 (5 bases). CDR3 length: 14 residues. Trimming left V 3 bases short and J 2 bases short, with 11 bases between. In germline, CDR1 is SGHDT, CDR2 YYEEEE. In DNA, the CDR3 is TGTGCCAGCAGCTCGGCGGGGGGGAACTATGGCTACACCTTC. Encoded protein: CASSSAGGNYGYTF.

Concerning this clonotype: Since a much larger clone is just one base distant, this may be a read error. The chain has TRBV20-1 and TRBJ2-7, with TRBD2 matching 8 bases. J gave up 3 bases and V 3 bases, and 16 bases lay outside the gene matches. CDR3 length: 17 amino acids. Looked up from germline, CDR1 is DFQATT and CDR2 is SNEGSKA (reference sequence). CDR3 coding DNA: TGCAGTGCTAGGATAGGGGGACGCCGGACTAGCTTCTACGAGCAGTACTTC. Translated: CSARIGGRRTSFYEQYF.

In this sample, this clonotype turned up many times. The chain is built from TRBV5-1 and TRBJ1-1; D unclear. The CDR3 runs to 13 residues. From germline, CDR1 is SGHRS and CDR2 YFSETQ. V lost 4 bases and J lost 10, with 17 bases in between. CDR3 loop: CASSPTASRVAFF. The CDR3 DNA reads as TGCGCCAGCAGCCCCACGGCCTCAAGGGTAGCTTTCTTT. Full variable domain (missing parts from reference TRBV5-1 and TRBJ1-1): KAGVTQTPRYLIKTRGQQVTLSCSPISGHRSVSWYQQTPGQGLQFLFEYFSETQRNKGNFPGRFSGRQFSNSRSEMNVSTLELGDSALYLCASSPTASRVAFFGQGTRLTVV.

This clonotype was found once. One end of the junction fails to match germline, which may point to a read error. This chain links TRBV20-1 with TRBJ1-1; D ambiguous. Germline CDR1 DFQATT, CDR2 SNEGSKA (reference sequence). The CDR3 has 13 residues. The CDR3 region has the DNA TGCAGTGCCCCGAAGGCAATTAACACTGAGGCTTTCTTT. Translation: CSAPKAINTEAFF.

This clonotype was seen ten or more times. The chain recombines TRBV2 with TRBJ1-2; D unresolved. The CDR3 totals 14 residues. Trimming removed 5 bases at V and 2 bases at J, with 12 bases between. Germline V CDR1 and CDR2: SNHLY, FYNNEI. The CDR3 is CASSLTYNNYGYTF. The CDR3 bases are TGTGCCAGCAGTCTCACTTATAACAACTATGGCTACACCTTC.